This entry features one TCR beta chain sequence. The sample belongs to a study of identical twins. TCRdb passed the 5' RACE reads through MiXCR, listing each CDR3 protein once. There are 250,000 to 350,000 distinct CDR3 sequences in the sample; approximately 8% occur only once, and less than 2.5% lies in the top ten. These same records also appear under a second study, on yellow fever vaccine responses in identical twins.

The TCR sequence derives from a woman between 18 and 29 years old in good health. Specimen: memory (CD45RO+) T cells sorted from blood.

This CDR3 is CASSTGLAGARETQYF. CDR3 bases: TGTGCCAGCAGCACCGGACTAGCGGGAGCTAGAGAGACCCAGTACTTC. The chain uses TRBV6-2 or TRBV6-3 and TRBJ2-5; 13 bases agree with TRBD2. Per germline, CDR1 MNHEY and CDR2 SVGEGT. The CDR3 runs 16 residues. With V trimmed by 6 bases and J by 4 bases, 8 bases remained unmatched.